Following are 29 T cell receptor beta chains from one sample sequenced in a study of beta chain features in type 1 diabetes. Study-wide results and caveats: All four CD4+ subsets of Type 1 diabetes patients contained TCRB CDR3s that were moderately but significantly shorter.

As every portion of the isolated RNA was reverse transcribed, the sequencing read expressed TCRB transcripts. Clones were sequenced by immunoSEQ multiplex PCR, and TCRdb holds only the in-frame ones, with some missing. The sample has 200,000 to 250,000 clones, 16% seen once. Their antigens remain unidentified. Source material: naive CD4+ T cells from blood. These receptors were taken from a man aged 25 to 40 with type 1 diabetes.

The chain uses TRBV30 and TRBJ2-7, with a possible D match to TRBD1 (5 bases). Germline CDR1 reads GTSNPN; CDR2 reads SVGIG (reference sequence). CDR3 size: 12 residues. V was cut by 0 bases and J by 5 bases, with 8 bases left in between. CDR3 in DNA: TGTGCCTGGAGTGTATCAGGGCACGAGCAGTACTTC. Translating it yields CAWSVSGHEQYF.

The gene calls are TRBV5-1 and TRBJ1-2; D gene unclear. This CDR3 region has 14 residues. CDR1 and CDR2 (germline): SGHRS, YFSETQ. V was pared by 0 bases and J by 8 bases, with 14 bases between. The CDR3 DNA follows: TGCGCCAGCAGCTTGGCCGAAGGTTTAGGGGGCTACACCTTC. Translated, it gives CASSLAEGLGGYTF.

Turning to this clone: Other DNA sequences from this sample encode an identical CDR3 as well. CDR3 DNA sequence: TGTGCCAGCAGCTTGGGCGCGGGTTACGAGCAGTACTTC. As protein: CASSLGAGYEQYF. This chain joins TRBV7-2 and TRBJ2-7; perhaps TRBD2 as D (5 bases). The CDR3 has 13 residues. Germline assignment: CDR1 SGHTA and CDR2 FQGNSA. V lost 3 bases, J lost 4 bases, and 10 bases lay in between.

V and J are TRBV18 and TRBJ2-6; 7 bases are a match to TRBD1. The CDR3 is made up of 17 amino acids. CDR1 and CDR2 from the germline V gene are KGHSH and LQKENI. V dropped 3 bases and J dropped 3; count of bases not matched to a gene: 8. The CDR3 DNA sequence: TGTGCCAGCTCACCCTTTCAGGGGGAGTTTGGGGCCAACGTCCTGACTTTC. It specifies CASSPFQGEFGANVLTF.

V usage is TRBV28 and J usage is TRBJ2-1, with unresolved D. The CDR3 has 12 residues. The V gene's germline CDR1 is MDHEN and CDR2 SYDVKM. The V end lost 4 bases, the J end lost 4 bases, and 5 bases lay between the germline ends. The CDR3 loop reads CASSSNYNEQFF. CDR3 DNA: TGTGCCAGCAGTTCAAATTACAATGAGCAGTTCTTC.

In nucleotides, the CDR3 is TGTGCCTGGAGTGTGTTAAGGAGACAAGAGACCCAGTACTTC. Translated: CAWSVLRRQETQYF. V is TRBV30 and J is TRBJ2-5, with no clear D. The germline V gene encodes CDR1 GTSNPN and CDR2 SVGIG (reference sequence). The CDR3 extends over 14 amino acids. The V and J ends lost 0 bases and 2 bases respectively, with 10 bases between them.

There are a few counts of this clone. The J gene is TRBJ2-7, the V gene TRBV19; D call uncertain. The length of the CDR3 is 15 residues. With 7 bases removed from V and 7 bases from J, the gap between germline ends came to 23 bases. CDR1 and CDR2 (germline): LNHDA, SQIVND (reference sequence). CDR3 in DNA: TGTGCCAGTAACCATGGCCCAGGATCCTACGAGGAGCAGTACTTC. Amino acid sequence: CASNHGPGSYEEQYF.

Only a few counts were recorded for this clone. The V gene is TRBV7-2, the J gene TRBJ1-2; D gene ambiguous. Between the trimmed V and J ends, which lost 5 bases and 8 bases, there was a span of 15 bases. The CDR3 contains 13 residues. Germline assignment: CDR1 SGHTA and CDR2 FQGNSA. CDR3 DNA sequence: TGTGCCAGCAGCAATAGCGGGGAGTCCGGCTACACCTTC. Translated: CASSNSGESGYTF.

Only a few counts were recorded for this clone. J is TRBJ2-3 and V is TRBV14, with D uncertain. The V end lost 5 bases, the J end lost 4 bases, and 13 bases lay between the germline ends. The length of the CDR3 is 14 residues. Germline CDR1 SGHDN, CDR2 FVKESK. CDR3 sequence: CASSSDSVPDTQYF. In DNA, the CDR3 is TGTGCCAGCAGCTCTGACTCCGTCCCAGATACGCAGTATTTT.

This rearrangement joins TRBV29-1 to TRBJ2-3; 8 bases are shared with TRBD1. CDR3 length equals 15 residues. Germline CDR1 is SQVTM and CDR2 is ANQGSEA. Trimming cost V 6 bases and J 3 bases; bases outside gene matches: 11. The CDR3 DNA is TGCAGCGTCCAAGGGACAGGCGAAGGGACAGATACGCAGTATTTT. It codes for CSVQGTGEGTDTQYF.

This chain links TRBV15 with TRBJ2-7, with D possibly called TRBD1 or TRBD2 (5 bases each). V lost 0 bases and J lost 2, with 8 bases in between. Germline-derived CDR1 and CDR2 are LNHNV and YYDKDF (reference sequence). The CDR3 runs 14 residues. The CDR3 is CATSRDQGPYEQYF. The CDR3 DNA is TGTGCCACCAGCAGAGATCAGGGACCCTACGAGCAGTACTTC. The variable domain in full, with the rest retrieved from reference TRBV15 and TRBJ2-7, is DAMVIQNPRYQVTQFGKPVTLSCSQTLNHNVMYWYQQKSSQAPKLLFHYYDKDFNNEADTPDNFQSRRPNTSFCFLDIRSPGLGDTAMYLCATSRDQGPYEQYFGPGTRLTVT.

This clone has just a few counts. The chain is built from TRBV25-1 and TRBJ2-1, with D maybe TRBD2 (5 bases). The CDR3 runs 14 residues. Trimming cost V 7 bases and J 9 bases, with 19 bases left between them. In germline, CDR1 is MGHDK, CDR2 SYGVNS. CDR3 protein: CASNGMKRSSEQFF. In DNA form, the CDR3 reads TGTGCCAGCAACGGTATGAAGCGGAGTTCTGAGCAGTTCTTC. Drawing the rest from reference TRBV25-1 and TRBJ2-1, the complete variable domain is EADIYQTPRYLVIGTGKKITLECSQTMGHDKMYWYQQDPGMELHLIHYSYGVNSTEKGDLSSESTVSRIRTEHFPLTLESARPSHTSQYLCASNGMKRSSEQFFGPGTRLTVL.

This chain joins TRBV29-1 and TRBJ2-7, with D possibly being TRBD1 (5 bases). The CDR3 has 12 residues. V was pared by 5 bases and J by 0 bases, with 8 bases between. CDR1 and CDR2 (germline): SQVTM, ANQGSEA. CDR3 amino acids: CSVSDSSYEQYF. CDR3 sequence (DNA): TGCAGCGTTTCCGACAGCTCCTACGAGCAGTACTTC.

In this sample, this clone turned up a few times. This CDR3 reads CSVAGRLVTDTQYF. The CDR3 coding sequence is TGCAGCGTTGCGGGCCGCCTTGTAACAGATACGCAGTATTTT. The V call is TRBV29-1, the J call TRBJ2-3; D is unclear. Germline CDR1 is SQVTM and CDR2 is ANQGSEA. V lost 4 bases to trimming and J lost 3 bases, with 14 bases between them. CDR3 size: 14 residues.

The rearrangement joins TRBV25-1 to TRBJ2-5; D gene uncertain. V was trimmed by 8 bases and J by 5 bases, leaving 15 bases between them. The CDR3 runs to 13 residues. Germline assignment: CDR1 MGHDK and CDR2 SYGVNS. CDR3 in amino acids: CASPRSRAETQYF. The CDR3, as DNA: TGTGCCAGCCCTAGGTCCCGGGCCGAGACCCAGTACTTC.

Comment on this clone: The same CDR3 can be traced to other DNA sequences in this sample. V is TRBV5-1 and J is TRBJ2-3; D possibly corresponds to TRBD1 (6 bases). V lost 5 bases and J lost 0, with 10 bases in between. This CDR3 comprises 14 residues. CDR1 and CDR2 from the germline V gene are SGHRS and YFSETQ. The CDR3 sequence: CASSLGQSTDTQYF. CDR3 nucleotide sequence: TGCGCCAGCAGTCTCGGACAGAGCACAGATACGCAGTATTTT.

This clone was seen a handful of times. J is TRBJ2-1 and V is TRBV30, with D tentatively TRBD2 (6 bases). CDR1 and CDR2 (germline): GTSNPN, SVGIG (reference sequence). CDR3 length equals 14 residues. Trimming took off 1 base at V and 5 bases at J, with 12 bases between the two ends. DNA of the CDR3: TGTGCCTGGAGTGGAGCGGGTCCAAACAATGAGCAGTTCTTC. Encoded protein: CAWSGAGPNNEQFF.

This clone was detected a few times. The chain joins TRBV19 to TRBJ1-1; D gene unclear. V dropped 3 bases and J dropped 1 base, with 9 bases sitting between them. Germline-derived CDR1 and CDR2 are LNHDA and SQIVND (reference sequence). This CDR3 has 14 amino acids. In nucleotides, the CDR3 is TGTGCCAGTAGTATCGCACTGGGGAACACTGAAGCTTTCTTT. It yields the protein CASSIALGNTEAFF.

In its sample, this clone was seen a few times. CDR3 nucleotide sequence: TGTGCCACAAAAGGGACAGGGGAAAGGGGGAAGCAGTACTTC. This codes for CATKGTGERGKQYF. The chain recombines TRBV7-9 with TRBJ2-7; 10 bases fit TRBD1. This CDR3 comprises 14 residues. The junction had 14 bases not matched to a gene; V was cut back by 10 bases and J by 8 bases. Per germline, CDR1 SEHNR and CDR2 FQNEAQ (reference sequence). Based on the CDR3 plus reference TRBV7-9 and TRBJ2-7, the full variable domain is DTGVSQNPRHKITKRGQNVTFRCDPISEHNRLYWYRQTLGQGPEFLTYFQNEAQLEKSRLLSDRFSAERPKGSFSTLEIQRTEQGDSAMYLCATKGTGERGKQYFGPGTRLTVT.

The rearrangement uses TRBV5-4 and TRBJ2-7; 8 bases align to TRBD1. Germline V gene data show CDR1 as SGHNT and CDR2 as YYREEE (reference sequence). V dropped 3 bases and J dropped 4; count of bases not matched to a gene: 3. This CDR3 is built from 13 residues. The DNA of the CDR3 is TGTGCCAGCAGCTATGGACAGGGTTACGAGCAGTACTTC. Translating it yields CASSYGQGYEQYF.

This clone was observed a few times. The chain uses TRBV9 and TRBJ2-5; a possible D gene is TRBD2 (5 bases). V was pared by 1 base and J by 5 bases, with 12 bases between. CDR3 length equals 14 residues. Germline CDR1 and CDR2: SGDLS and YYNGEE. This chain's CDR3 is CASSVSSFQETQYF. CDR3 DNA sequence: TGTGCCAGCAGCGTATCTAGCTTCCAGGAGACCCAGTACTTC. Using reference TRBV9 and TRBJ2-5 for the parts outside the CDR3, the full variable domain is DSGVTQTPKHLITATGQRVTLRCSPRSGDLSVYWYQQSLDQGLQFLIQYYNGEERAKGNILERFSAQQFPDLHSELNLSSLELGDSALYFCASSVSSFQETQYFGPGTRLLVL.

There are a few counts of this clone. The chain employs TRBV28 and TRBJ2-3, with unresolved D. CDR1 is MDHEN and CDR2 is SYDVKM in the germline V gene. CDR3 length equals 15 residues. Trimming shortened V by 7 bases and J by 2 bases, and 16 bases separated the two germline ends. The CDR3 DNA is TGTGCCAGCACACTGCACAGAGAGACCACAGATACGCAGTATTTT. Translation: CASTLHRETTDTQYF.

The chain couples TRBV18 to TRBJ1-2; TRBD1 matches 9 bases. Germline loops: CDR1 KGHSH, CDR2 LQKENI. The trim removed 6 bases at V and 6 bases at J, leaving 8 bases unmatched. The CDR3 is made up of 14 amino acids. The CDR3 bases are TGTGCCAGCTCCGAGGGACAGGGAGTAAATGGCTACACCTTC. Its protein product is CASSEGQGVNGYTF.

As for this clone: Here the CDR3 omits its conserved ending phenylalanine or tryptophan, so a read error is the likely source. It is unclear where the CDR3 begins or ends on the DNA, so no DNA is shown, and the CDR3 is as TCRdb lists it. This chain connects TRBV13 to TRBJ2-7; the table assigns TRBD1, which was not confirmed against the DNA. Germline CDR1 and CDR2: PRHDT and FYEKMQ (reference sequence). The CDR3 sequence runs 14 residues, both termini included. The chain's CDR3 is CASSSTRDRGRSGL.

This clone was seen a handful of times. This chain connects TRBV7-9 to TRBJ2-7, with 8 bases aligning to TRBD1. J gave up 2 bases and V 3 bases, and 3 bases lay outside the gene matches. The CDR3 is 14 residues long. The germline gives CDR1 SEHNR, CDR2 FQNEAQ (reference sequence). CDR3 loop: CASSFGTGTYEQYF. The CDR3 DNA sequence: TGTGCCAGCAGCTTCGGGACAGGTACCTACGAGCAGTACTTC.

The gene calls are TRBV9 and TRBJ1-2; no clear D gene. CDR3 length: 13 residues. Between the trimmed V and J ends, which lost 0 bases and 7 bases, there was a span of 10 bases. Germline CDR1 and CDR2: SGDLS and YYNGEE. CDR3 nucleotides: TGTGCCAGCAGCGTAGCTTTTCAGCGTGGCTACACCTTC. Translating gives CASSVAFQRGYTF. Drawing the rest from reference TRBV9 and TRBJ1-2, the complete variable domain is DSGVTQTPKHLITATGQRVTLRCSPRSGDLSVYWYQQSLDQGLQFLIQYYNGEERAKGNILERFSAQQFPDLHSELNLSSLELGDSALYFCASSVAFQRGYTFGSGTRLTVV.

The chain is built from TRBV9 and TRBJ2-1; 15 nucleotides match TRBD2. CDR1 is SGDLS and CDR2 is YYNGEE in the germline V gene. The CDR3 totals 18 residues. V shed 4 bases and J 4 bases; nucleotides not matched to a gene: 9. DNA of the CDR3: TGTGCCAGCAGCCCCCGGACTAGCGGGAGGGCTTCGTACAATGAGCAGTTCTTC. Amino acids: CASSPRTSGRASYNEQFF.

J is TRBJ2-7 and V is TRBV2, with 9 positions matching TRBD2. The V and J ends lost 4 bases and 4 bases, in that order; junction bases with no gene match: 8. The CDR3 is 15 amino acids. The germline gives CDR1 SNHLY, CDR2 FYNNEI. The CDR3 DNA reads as TGTGCCAGCAGTGTGAGGGGACTAGCCGTTTACGAGCAGTACTTC. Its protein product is CASSVRGLAVYEQYF. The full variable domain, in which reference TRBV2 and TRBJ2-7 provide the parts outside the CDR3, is EPEVTQTPSHQVTQMGQEVILRCVPISNHLYFYWYRQILGQKVEFLVSFYNNEISEKSEIFDDQFSVERPDGSNFTLKIRSTKLEDSAMYFCASSVRGLAVYEQYFGPGTRLTVT.

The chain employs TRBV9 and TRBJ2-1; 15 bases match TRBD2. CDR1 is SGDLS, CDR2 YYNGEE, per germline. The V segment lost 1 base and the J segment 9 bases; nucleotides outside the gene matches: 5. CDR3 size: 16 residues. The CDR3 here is CASSVRTSGREAEQFF. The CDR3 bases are TGTGCCAGCAGCGTACGGACTAGCGGGAGGGAGGCTGAGCAGTTCTTC.